A single sample is the source of the 30 T cell receptor beta chains below, sequenced in a study of cytomegalovirus exposure and HLA in healthy donors. It was with 60 Vbeta and 13 Jbeta primers that the PCR ran. Profiled with immunoSEQ multiplex PCR; TCRdb holds only in-frame clones, not every one. The record lists roughly 50,000 clones, of which the ten most abundant hold 5.5% to 7%. The sequenced material came from PBMCs. These receptors were collected from a male donor in good health and CMV-seropositive.

V gene TRBV11-3 combines with J gene TRBJ1-1; TRBD1 might be the D (5 bases). CDR1 and CDR2 from the germline V gene are SGHNT and YENEEA. Trimming removed 5 bases at V and 4 bases at J, with 23 bases between. This CDR3 region has 17 residues. The CDR3 region is CASSGAGRKDPGTEAFF. CDR3 in DNA: TGTGCCAGCAGCGGGGCGGGGCGGAAGGACCCCGGCACTGAAGCTTTCTTT.

CDR3 nucleotide sequence: TGTGCCAGCAGTGAAAAAGCGGCTCTTACCGGGGAGCTGTTTTTT. Its translation: CASSEKAALTGELFF. The rearrangement uses TRBV2 and TRBJ2-2; TRBD2 might be the D (5 bases). The CDR3 totals 15 residues. Between the trimmed V and J ends, which lost 2 bases and 5 bases, there was a span of 12 bases. Germline loops: CDR1 SNHLY, CDR2 FYNNEI.

For this clone: At one boundary the junction diverges from the germline segment, which might be a read error. This chain connects TRBV7-9 to TRBJ2-5; D is unclear. Per the germline V gene, CDR1 is SEHNR and CDR2 is FQNEAQ (reference sequence). CDR3 size: 14 residues. Written as DNA, the CDR3 is TGTGCCAGCAGTTTAGGCCGAGGATGGGAGACCCAGTACTTC. It specifies CASSLGRGWETQYF.

On this clone: Within the sample, other DNA sequences also encode this same CDR3. The CDR3 sequence is CASSLAGGTYEQYF. The CDR3 nucleotides are TGCGCCAGCAGCTTGGCAGGGGGCACCTACGAGCAGTACTTC. The chain has TRBV5-1 and TRBJ2-7; 8 positions match TRBD1. The CDR3 has 14 amino acids. Germline CDR1 reads SGHRS; CDR2 reads YFSETQ. V trimming: 0 bases; J trimming: 2 bases; junction bases outside the gene matches: 1.

The gene calls are TRBV19 and TRBJ2-3; 9 nucleotides line up with TRBD1. Looked up from germline, CDR1 is LNHDA and CDR2 is SQIVND (reference sequence). The trim removed 5 bases at V and 1 base at J, leaving 4 bases unmatched. The CDR3 is made up of 15 amino acids. The CDR3 sequence: CASSPRTGGTDTQYF. In nucleotides, the CDR3 is TGTGCCAGTAGTCCCCGGACAGGGGGCACAGATACGCAGTATTTT.

The chain uses TRBV7-8 and TRBJ2-5, with D tentatively TRBD2 (5 bases). The CDR3 is 14 amino acids. Germline V gives CDR1 SGHVS, CDR2 FQNEAQ. V was clipped by 4 bases and J by 2 bases, with 11 bases between them. The CDR3 nucleotides read TGTGCCAGCAGCTCGTATAGACTACAAGAGACCCAGTACTTC. Amino acids: CASSSYRLQETQYF.

The CDR3, as DNA: TGTGCCAGCAGCATGGGACAGGTCGCTTACTATGGCTACACCTTC. This codes for CASSMGQVAYYGYTF. V gene TRBV28 combines with J gene TRBJ1-2; 8 bases agree with TRBD1. Germline V lookup: CDR1 MDHEN, CDR2 SYDVKM. The CDR3 extends over 15 amino acids. Losses at the gene ends were 6 bases for V and 3 bases for J; bases not matched to a gene: 9.

The CDR3 DNA follows: TGTGCCAGCAGTTACTCGGGGACATCGTACCAAGAGACCCAGTACTTC. Translated, it gives CASSYSGTSYQETQYF. The V and J genes are TRBV6-5 and TRBJ2-5; tentative D call: TRBD1 (6 bases). Trimming removed 0 bases from V and 0 bases from J, with 11 bases in between. Germline values: CDR1 MNHEY, CDR2 SVGAGI. The CDR3 is 16 amino acids.

V is TRBV4-1 and J is TRBJ1-1, with 8 bases identical to TRBD1. The CDR3 runs to 15 residues. The V gene end was trimmed by 3 bases and the J gene end by 0 bases; junction bases not matched to a gene: 3. CDR1 and CDR2 (germline): MGHRA, YSYEKL. CDR3 residues: CASSHQGAMNTEAFF. CDR3 nucleotides: TGCGCCAGCAGCCACCAGGGGGCCATGAACACTGAAGCTTTCTTT.

Written as DNA, the CDR3 is TGTGCCAGCAGCATCCCTACAGGAGGGGGCTACACCTTC. Protein product: CASSIPTGGGYTF. The chain uses TRBV14 and TRBJ1-2, with D possibly being TRBD1 (5 bases). This CDR3 spans 13 amino acids. Per the germline V gene, CDR1 is SGHDN and CDR2 is FVKESK. V was cut by 5 bases and J by 8 bases, with 15 bases left in between.

The chain joins TRBV7-2 to TRBJ1-3; D remains unclear. CDR3 length equals 17 residues. V was cut by 5 bases and J by 0 bases, with 17 bases left in between. Germline CDR1 is SGHTA and CDR2 is FQGNSA. The CDR3 spells CASSTERPAVSGNTIYF. In nucleotides, the CDR3 is TGTGCCAGCAGCACGGAGCGGCCGGCAGTCTCTGGAAACACCATATATTTT.

CDR3 in amino acids: CATSRDRSEAFF. For the CDR3, the DNA is TGTGCCACCAGCAGAGATCGGTCTGAAGCTTTCTTT. The chain recombines TRBV15 with TRBJ1-1; D remains ambiguous. V lost 0 bases, J lost 6 bases, and 5 bases lay in between. The CDR3 spans 12 residues. Germline-derived CDR1 and CDR2 are LNHNV and YYDKDF (reference sequence).

The chain is built from TRBV27 and TRBJ1-1; D call uncertain. Germline V gives CDR1 MNHEY, CDR2 SMNVEV (reference sequence). V dropped 2 bases and J dropped 7 bases, with 11 bases sitting between them. This CDR3 spans 13 amino acids. The CDR3 here is CASSLLGLSEAFF. CDR3 DNA sequence: TGTGCCAGCAGTTTACTGGGCCTTAGTGAAGCTTTCTTT.

The chain has TRBV9 and TRBJ1-3; 7 positions match TRBD1. This CDR3 spans 17 amino acids. Trimming at V came to 0 bases and at J to 3 bases, leaving 9 bases not matched to a gene. Germline V gene lookup returns CDR1 SGDLS and CDR2 YYNGEE. The CDR3 loop is CASSVVGQGVNGNTIYF. The DNA for the CDR3 is TGTGCCAGCAGCGTAGTCGGTCAGGGGGTGAATGGAAACACCATATATTTT.

V and J are TRBV7-3 and TRBJ2-1; no firm D call. CDR3 length equals 15 residues. From germline, CDR1 is SGHTA and CDR2 FQGTGA. Trimming removed 2 bases at V and 6 bases at J, with 14 bases between. CDR3 sequence reads: CASSLGLTFGNEQFF. The CDR3 bases are TGTGCCAGCAGCTTAGGGTTGACATTCGGCAATGAGCAGTTCTTC.

The rearrangement joins TRBV5-6 to TRBJ1-1; 7 bases match TRBD1. This CDR3 is 14 amino acids long. Per germline, CDR1 SGHDT and CDR2 YYEEEE. V dropped 3 bases and J dropped 7; count of bases not matched to a gene: 9. The CDR3 nucleotides read TGTGCCAGCAGCTCCTCCGACAGGGTGGGTGAAGCTTTCTTT. Translation gives CASSSSDRVGEAFF.

The chain's CDR3 is CASSIRGPQHF. In DNA form, the CDR3 reads TGTGCCAGTAGTATAAGGGGGCCCCAGCATTTT. The J gene is TRBJ1-5, the V gene TRBV19; D perhaps matches TRBD1 (5 bases). Germline values: CDR1 LNHDA, CDR2 SQIVND (reference sequence). V lost 2 bases and J 9 bases, leaving 5 bases between the germline ends. The CDR3 runs 11 residues.

V and J are TRBV29-1 and TRBJ1-2; 10 nucleotides line up with TRBD1. The germline gives CDR1 SQVTM, CDR2 ANQGSEA. With V trimmed by 5 bases and J by 6 bases, 9 bases remained unmatched. This CDR3 comprises 14 residues. In DNA, the CDR3 is TGCAGCGTTAGGTTGACAGGGGGCGATCATGGCTACACCTTC. Translating gives CSVRLTGGDHGYTF.

V usage is TRBV6-6 and J usage is TRBJ2-5; 7 bases line up with TRBD1. The J segment lost 4 bases and the V segment lost 0 bases, leaving 2 bases of the junction unmatched. The CDR3 is 14 residues long. CDR1 and CDR2 (germline): MNHNY, SVGAGI (reference sequence). CDR3 sequence reads: CASSYSRQGETQYF. Here the CDR3 DNA reads TGTGCCAGCAGTTACTCCCGACAGGGAGAGACCCAGTACTTC.

CDR3 nucleotide sequence: TGTGCCAGCATTTTACCCCGGACAGGGGGCGCCTCTGGGGGCTACACCTTC. Protein sequence: CASILPRTGGASGGYTF. The V call is TRBV7-9, the J call TRBJ1-2; 11 bases align to TRBD1. J was trimmed by 8 bases and V by 7 bases; bases with no gene match: 18. Germline V gene data show CDR1 as SEHNR and CDR2 as FQNEAQ (reference sequence). The CDR3 runs 17 residues.

This chain uses TRBV18 with TRBJ1-5; D is ambiguous. Germline CDR1 and CDR2: KGHSH and LQKENI. Between the trimmed V and J ends, which lost 3 bases and 0 bases, there was a span of 18 bases. This CDR3 has 18 amino acids. The CDR3 spells CASSPTRTDLYSNQPQHF. The CDR3 DNA sequence: TGTGCCAGCTCACCTACTAGGACGGACCTATATAGCAATCAGCCCCAGCATTTT.

The CDR3 DNA is TGTGCCAGCAGCGGGGGGACAGGGGGCGAGACAGATACGCAGTATTTT. This sequence encodes CASSGGTGGETDTQYF. The genes are TRBV9 and TRBJ2-3, with 12 bases lining up with TRBD1. From germline, CDR1 is SGDLS and CDR2 YYNGEE. This CDR3 spans 16 amino acids. V shed 3 bases, J shed 3 bases, and the junction held 5 bases outside the gene matches.

V gene TRBV15 combines with J gene TRBJ2-3, with D tentatively TRBD2 (7 bases). Trimming removed 4 bases at V and 6 bases at J, with 17 bases between. CDR3 length: 15 amino acids. The germline CDR1 and CDR2 sequences are LNHNV and YYDKDF (reference sequence). CDR3 in amino acids: CATSTQRGGRDTQYF. CDR3 nucleotide sequence: TGTGCCACCAGCACCCAGAGGGGGGGGCGGGATACGCAGTATTTT.

The V and J genes are TRBV7-9 and TRBJ2-5, with 7 nucleotides matching TRBD1. The DNA end favors TRBJ2-7, so the J call may be wrong. CDR1 and CDR2 from the germline V gene are SEHNR and FQNEAQ (reference sequence). CDR3 length: 13 residues. The CDR3 sequence is CASLGTVTYEQYF. The CDR3 nucleotides are TGTGCCAGCCTTGGGACAGTCACCTACGAGCAGTACTTC.

The V gene is TRBV7-2, the J gene TRBJ1-5; D unresolved. The V gene's germline CDR1 is SGHTA and CDR2 FQGNSA. There are 13 residues in the CDR3. V lost 2 bases, J lost 8 bases, and 10 bases lay in between. DNA for the CDR3: TGTGCCAGCAGCTTACAGCCCGGGGAGCCCCAGCATTTT. This codes for CASSLQPGEPQHF.

The rearrangement uses TRBV7-9 and TRBJ1-2; weak D call: TRBD1 (6 bases). There are 14 residues in the CDR3. Trimming removed 5 bases at V and 4 bases at J, with 14 bases between. Germline V lookup: CDR1 SEHNR, CDR2 FQNEAQ (reference sequence). The CDR3 region is CASSPPTGVYGYTF. The CDR3 DNA reads as TGTGCCAGCAGCCCTCCGACAGGCGTCTATGGCTACACCTTC.

V is TRBV27 and J is TRBJ1-5; 12 bases line up with TRBD1. With 8 bases clipped from V and 4 bases from J, the junction kept 12 bases outside the gene matches. The V gene's germline CDR1 is MNHEY and CDR2 SMNVEV (reference sequence). The CDR3 totals 17 residues. CDR3: CASPLPPGQGANQPQHF. CDR3 DNA sequence: TGTGCCAGCCCCCTCCCGCCGGGACAGGGGGCGAATCAGCCCCAGCATTTT.

This sequence joins TRBV4-1 and TRBJ2-7, with D tentatively TRBD2 (5 bases). This CDR3 region has 17 residues. The germline V and J ends were trimmed by 4 bases and 0 bases, with 19 bases remaining between them. CDR1 MGHRA and CDR2 YSYEKL come from the germline V gene. CDR3 bases: TGCGCCAGCAGCCGGGTGCGCCTAGGACGGGGCTCCTACGAGCAGTACTTC. The encoded protein is CASSRVRLGRGSYEQYF.

V usage is TRBV2 and J usage is TRBJ2-3; tentative D call: TRBD1 (6 bases). Trimming took off 7 bases at V and 5 bases at J, with 7 bases between the two ends. CDR3 length: 11 residues. Germline assignment: CDR1 SNHLY and CDR2 FYNNEI. For the CDR3, the DNA is TGTGCCAGCATAGGGGGAGATACGCAGTATTTT. It yields the protein CASIGGDTQYF.

This rearrangement joins TRBV4-1 to TRBJ2-3, with 11 bases fitting TRBD1. With 1 base clipped from V and 8 bases from J, the junction kept 8 bases outside the gene matches. Germline CDR1 reads MGHRA; CDR2 reads YSYEKL. The length of the CDR3 is 16 residues. The CDR3 sequence: CASSQGTGGAGGTQYF. CDR3 nucleotides: TGCGCCAGCAGCCAAGGGACAGGGGGCGCGGGGGGTACGCAGTATTTT.